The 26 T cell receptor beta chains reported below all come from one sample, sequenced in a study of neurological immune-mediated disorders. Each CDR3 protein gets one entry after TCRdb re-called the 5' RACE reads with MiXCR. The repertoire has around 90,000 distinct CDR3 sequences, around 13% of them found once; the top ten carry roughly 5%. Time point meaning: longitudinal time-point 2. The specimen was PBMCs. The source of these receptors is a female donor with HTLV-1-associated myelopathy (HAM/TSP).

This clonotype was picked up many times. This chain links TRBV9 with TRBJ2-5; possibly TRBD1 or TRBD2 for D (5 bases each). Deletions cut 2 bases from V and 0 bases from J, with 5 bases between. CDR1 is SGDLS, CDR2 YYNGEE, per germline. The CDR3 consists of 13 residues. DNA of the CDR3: TGTGCCAGCAGCGTGGGGGACCAAGAGACCCAGTACTTC. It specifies CASSVGDQETQYF.

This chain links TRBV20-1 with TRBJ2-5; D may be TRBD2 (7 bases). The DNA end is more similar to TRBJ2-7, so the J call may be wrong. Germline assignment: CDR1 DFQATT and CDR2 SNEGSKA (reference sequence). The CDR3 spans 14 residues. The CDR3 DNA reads TGCAGTGCTAGGCAAGGGGGGGCAGCCTACGAGCAGTACTTC. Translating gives CSARQGGAAYEQYF.

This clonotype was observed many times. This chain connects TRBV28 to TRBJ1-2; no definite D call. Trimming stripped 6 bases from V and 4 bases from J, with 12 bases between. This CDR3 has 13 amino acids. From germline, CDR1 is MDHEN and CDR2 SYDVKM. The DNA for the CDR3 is TGTGCCAGCAGCCTGTCCAAGGTCTATGGCTACACCTTC. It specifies CASSLSKVYGYTF.

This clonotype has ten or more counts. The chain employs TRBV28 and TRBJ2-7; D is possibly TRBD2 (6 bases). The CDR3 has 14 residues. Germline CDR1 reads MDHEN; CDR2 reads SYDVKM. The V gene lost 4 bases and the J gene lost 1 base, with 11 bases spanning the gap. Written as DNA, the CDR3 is TGTGCCAGCAGTTCCCCGGGGGAGTCCTACGAGCAGTACTTC. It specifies CASSSPGESYEQYF.

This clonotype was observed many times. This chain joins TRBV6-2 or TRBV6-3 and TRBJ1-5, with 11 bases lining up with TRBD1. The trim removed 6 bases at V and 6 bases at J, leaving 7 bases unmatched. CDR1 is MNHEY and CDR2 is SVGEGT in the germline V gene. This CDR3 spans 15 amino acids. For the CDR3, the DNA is TGTGCCAGCAGAGACGGGACAGGGGGAAGTCAGCCCCAGCATTTT. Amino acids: CASRDGTGGSQPQHF.

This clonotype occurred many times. CDR3 coding DNA: TGTGCCAGCAGGGGACAGGTCTCCATCAATGAGCAGTTCTTC. This sequence encodes CASRGQVSINEQFF. The chain joins TRBV27 to TRBJ2-1; TRBD1 agrees at 8 bases. J was trimmed by 6 bases and V by 6 bases; bases with no gene match: 7. The CDR3 sequence is 14 residues long. Germline CDR1 MNHEY, CDR2 SMNVEV (reference sequence).

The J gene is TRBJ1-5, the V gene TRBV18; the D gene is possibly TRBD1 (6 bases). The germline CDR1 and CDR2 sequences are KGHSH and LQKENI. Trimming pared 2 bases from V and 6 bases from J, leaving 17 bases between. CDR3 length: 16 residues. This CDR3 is CASSPWVNREFQPQHF. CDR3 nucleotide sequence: TGTGCCAGCTCACCATGGGTAAACAGGGAGTTTCAGCCCCAGCATTTT. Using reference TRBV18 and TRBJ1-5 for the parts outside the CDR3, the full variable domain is NAGVMQNPRHLVRRRGQEARLRCSPMKGHSHVYWYRQLPEEGLKFMVYLQKENIIDESGMPKERFSAEFPKEGPSILRIQQVVRGDSAAYFCASSPWVNREFQPQHFGDGTRLSIL.

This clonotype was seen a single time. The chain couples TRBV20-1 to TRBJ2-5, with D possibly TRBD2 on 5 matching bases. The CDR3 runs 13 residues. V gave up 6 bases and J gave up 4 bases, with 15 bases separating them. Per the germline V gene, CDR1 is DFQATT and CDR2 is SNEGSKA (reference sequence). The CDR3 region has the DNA TGCAGTGCCTCCAGAGGGCTGGGAGAGACCCAGTACTTC. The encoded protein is CSASRGLGETQYF.

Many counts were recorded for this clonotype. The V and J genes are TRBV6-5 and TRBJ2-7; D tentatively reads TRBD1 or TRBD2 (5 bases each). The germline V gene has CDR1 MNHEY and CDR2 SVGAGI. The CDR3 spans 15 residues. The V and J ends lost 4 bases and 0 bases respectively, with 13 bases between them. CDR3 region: CASSSPGRSSYEQYF. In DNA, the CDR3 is TGTGCCAGCAGTTCCCCGGGACGGAGCTCCTACGAGCAGTACTTC.

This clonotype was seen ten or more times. Here the CDR3 reads CASTTGGEAFF. CDR3 bases: TGCGCCAGCACCACTGGGGGGGAAGCTTTCTTT. This rearrangement joins TRBV5-1 to TRBJ1-1; maybe TRBD1 (5 bases). Between the trimmed V and J ends, which lost 6 bases and 8 bases, there was a span of 11 bases. The CDR3 consists of 11 residues. CDR1 SGHRS and CDR2 YFSETQ come from the germline V gene.

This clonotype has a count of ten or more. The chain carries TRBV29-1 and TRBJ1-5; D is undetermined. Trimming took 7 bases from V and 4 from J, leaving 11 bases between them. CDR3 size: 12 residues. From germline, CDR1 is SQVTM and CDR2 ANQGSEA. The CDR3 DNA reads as TGCAGCGCCGGACGGGAGAATCAGCCCCAGCATTTT. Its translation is CSAGRENQPQHF.

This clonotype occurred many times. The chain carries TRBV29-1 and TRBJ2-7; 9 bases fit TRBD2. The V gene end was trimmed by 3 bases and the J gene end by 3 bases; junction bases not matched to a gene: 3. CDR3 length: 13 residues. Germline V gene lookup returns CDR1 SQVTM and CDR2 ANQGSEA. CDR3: CSVEGSGGYEQYF. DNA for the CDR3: TGCAGCGTTGAGGGTAGCGGGGGCTACGAGCAGTACTTC.

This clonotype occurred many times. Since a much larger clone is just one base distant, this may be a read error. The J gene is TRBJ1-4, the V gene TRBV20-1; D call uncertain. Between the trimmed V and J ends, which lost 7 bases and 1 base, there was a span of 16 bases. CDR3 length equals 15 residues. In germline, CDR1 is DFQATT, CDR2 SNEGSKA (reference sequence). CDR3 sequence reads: CSVSSSSGTNEKLFF. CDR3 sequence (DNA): TGCAGTGTTAGCTCCAGTTCAGGAACTAATGAAAAACTGTTTTTT.

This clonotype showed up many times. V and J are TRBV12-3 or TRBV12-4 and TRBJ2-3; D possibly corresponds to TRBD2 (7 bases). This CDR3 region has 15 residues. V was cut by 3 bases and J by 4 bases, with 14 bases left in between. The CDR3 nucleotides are TGTGCCAGCAGTTTGGGGGGGGCCGGGGCAGATACGCAGTATTTT. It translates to CASSLGGAGADTQYF.

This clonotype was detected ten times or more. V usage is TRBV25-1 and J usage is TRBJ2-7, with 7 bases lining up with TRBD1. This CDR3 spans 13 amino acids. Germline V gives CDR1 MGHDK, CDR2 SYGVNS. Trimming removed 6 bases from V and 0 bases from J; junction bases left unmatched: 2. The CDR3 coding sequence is TGTGCCAGCAGCGACAGGGCCTCCTACGAGCAGTACTTC. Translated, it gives CASSDRASYEQYF.

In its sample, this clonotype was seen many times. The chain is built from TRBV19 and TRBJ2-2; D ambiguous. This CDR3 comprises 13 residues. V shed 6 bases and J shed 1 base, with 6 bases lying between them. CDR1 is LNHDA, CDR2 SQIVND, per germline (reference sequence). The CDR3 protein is CASSQRNTGELFF. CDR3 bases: TGTGCCAGTAGCCAGAGGAACACCGGGGAGCTGTTTTTT.

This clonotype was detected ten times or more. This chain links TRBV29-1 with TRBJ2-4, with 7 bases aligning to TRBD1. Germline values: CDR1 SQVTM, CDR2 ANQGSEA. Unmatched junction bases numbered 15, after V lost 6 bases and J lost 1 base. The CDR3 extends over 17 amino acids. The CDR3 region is CSVFRDSPAMAKNIQYF. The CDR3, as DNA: TGCAGCGTCTTTCGGGACAGTCCGGCTATGGCCAAAAACATTCAGTACTTC.

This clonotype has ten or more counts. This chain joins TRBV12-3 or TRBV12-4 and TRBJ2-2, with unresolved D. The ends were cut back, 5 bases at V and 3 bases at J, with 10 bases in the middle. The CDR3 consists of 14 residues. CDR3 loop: CASSPRRDTGELFF. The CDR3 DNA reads TGTGCCAGCAGTCCTCGAAGGGACACCGGGGAGCTGTTTTTT.

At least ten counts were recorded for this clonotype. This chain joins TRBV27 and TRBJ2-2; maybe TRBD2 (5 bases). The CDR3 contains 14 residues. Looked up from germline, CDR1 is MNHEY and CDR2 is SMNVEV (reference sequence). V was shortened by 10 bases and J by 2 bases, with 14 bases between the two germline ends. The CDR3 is CATGGSYNTGELFF. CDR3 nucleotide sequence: TGTGCCACCGGAGGTTCCTACAACACCGGGGAGCTGTTTTTT.

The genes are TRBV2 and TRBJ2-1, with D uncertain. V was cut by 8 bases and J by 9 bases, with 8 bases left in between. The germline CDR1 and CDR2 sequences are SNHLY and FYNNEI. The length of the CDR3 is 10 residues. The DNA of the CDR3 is TGTGCCAGCGTTTTGGGTGAGCAGTTCTTC. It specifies CASVLGEQFF.

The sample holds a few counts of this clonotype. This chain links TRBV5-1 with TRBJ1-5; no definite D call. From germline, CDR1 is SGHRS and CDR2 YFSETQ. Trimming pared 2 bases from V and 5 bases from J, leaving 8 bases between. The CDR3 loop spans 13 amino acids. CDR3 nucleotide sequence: TGCGCCAGCAGCTTTAACGGGGATCAGCCCCAGCATTTT. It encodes CASSFNGDQPQHF.

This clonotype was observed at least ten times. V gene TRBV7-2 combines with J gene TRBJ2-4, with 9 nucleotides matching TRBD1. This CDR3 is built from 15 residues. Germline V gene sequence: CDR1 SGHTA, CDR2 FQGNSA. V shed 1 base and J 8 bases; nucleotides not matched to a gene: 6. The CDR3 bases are TGTGCCAGCAGCTTAGACAGGGGGCAGGTGGACATTCAGTACTTC. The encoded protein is CASSLDRGQVDIQYF.

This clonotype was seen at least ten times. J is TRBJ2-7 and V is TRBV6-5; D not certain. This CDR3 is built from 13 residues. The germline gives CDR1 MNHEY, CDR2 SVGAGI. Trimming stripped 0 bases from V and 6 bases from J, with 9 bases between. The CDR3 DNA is TGTGCCAGCAGTTACTCGGAAGTCTCCGAGCAGTACTTC. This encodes CASSYSEVSEQYF.

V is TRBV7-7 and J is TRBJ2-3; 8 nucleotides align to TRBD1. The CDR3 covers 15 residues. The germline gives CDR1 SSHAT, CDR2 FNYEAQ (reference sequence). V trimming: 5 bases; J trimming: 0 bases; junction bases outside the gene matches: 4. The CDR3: CASSRQGLSTDTQYF. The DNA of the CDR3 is TGTGCCAGCAGCCGACAGGGGCTAAGCACAGATACGCAGTATTTT.

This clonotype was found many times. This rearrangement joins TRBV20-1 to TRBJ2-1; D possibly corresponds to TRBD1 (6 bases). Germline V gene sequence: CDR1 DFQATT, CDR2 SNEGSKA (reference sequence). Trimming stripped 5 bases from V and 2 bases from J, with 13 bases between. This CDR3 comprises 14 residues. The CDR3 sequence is CSAQDRYPYNEQFF. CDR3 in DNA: TGCAGTGCTCAAGACAGGTACCCCTACAATGAGCAGTTCTTC.

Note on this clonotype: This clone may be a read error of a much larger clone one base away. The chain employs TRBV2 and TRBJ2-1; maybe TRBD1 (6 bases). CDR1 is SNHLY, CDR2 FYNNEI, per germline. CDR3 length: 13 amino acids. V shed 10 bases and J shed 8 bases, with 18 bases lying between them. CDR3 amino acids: CANADHRDYEQFF. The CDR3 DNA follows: TGTGCCAACGCCGACCACAGGGATTATGAGCAGTTCTTC.